This T cell receptor (beta chain) was captured in a study of T cells in Graves' hyperthyroidism and ophthalmopathy (dated by TCRdb to the late 2010s). About the study as a whole: Peripheral blood samples were taken at the time of initial diagnosis, prior to any treatment. TCR V-J signatures able to tell the groups apart were searched for in a discovery cohort of 90 to 100 patients, of whom over 40 had Graves' ophthalmopathy and roughly 57 had stable Graves' hyperthyroidism. An independent validation cohort of 18 to 20 hyperthyroidism patients and 15 or so patients who later progressed to ophthalmopathy tested prospective prediction of ophthalmopathy. The 100 discovery patients were randomly divided into training and test sets at a 7:3 ratio. In roughly six Graves' hyperthyroidism patients, the study also compared T-cell repertoires from thyroid tissue with T-cell repertoires from blood. After sampling, hyperthyroidism patients received methimazole starting at 30 mg daily, and ophthalmopathy patients received high-dose intravenous methylprednisolone. TCR Vbeta CDR3 sequencing of fewer than 150 peripheral blood samples (around 45 ophthalmopathy, 75 or so hyperthyroidism and around 17 progressor patients) is reported in the paper.

As for this clonotype: Its antigen target is currently unknown. Nothing much larger sits one base from this clone, and base qualities are not available.

Findings and caveats that apply to the study as a whole: No statistical method was used to set the sample size in advance, and investigators knew the group allocation. Blood samples also contained most of the expanded thyroid clonotypes (frequency above 0.001), which suggests that blood repertoires may reflect thyroid immune responses. During validation, the model predicted progression to ophthalmopathy a median of about 5.9 months ahead of onset, with 60% to 71% sensitivity and about 75% specificity. A 13 V-J signature model separated ophthalmopathy from stable hyperthyroidism, with approximately 87% sensitivity and 81.08% specificity in cross-validation and 80%/75% in testing.

The TCR beta CDR3 regions were amplified from the RNA transcripts. For the first round of RT-PCR on the TCR CDR3, the HTBI primer set was used together with the Qiagen OneStep RT-PCR kit. A second multiplex PCR round built the libraries, followed by size selection and purification. Sequencing of the libraries was done on an Illumina HiSeq2000 using paired-end 100 bp reads. Per the original workflow: SOAPnuke was used to process the raw data, with reads discarded if the reads contained adapters or uncalled bases, had a mean Phred below 15, or lacked an exact constant-primer or identifier match. High-quality paired reads were merged using COPE v1.2.5, and each unique nucleotide sequence was defined as a clonotype. MiTCR v1.1 was used to align clonotypes to the IMGT TRBV, TRBD and TRBJ reference segments. Only V-J combinations with frequency above 0.0001, covering 99% to 99.2% of repertoires, were analysed. The TCS score was defined as the ratio of F50 (clonal expansion) to E x V (chaos), calculated using BLOSUM62-based TCRdist between CDR3 peptides within each V-J. Welch's t-statistics and random forest reduced several hundred V-J features to about 12, which were used in a naive Bayes classifier (R e1071). The public reads were quality trimmed at Q25 with fastp and then assembled into clones with MiXCR by TCRdb, keeping productive beta chains. Every CDR3 protein is listed once, alongside the most common genes and DNA of its rows. Here the V and J calls rest on TCRdb's processing, not on the authors' analysis. The sample contains hundreds of thousands of distinct CDR3 sequences, 14% to 15% of them found a single time. In total, the top ten clones hold about 33% of the sample.

CDR3 length: 22 amino acids, cysteine to phenylalanine. The DNA shown is the 66-base CDR3, in frame from base 1. The germline V gene yields SGHRS for CDR1 and YFSETQ for CDR2. Trimming removed 2 bases from V and 0 bases from J; the gene matches leave 21 bases unexplained. A patient counted as having stable Graves' hyperthyroidism if no progression to ophthalmopathy occurred over 18 months of follow-up. Hyperthyroidism patients were aged 18 to 65 years and newly diagnosed, with disease duration of less than 2 months. The study excluded patients with uncontrolled infections, other autoimmune diseases, pregnancy or lactation. Diagnoses were based on clinical symptoms, serum thyroxine and TRAb, thyroid ultrasound and orbital computed tomography. PBMCs were isolated from about 9.2 ml of fresh peripheral blood by Ficoll-Paque density gradient centrifugation. Trizol reagent was used to extract total RNA, and RNA quality was then checked on an Agilent 2100 Bioanalyzer.

The sequenced sample consisted of blood. The chain employs TRBV5-1 and TRBJ2-4; the junction holds 9 bases that match TRBD1. The sequence was collected from a woman aged 30 to 39 with Graves' hyperthyroidism. The DNA sequence is TGCGCCAGCAGCTTTGTGCCCAGCCCCGGGACAGGGTTTCTAGTAGCCAAAAACATTCAGTACTTC. The resulting protein is CASSFVPSPGTGFLVAKNIQYF. This CDR3, with the reference TRBV5-1 and TRBJ2-4 proteins standing in past its ends, gives the full variable domain KAGVTQTPRYLIKTRGQQVTLSCSPISGHRSVSWYQQTPGQGLQFLFEYFSETQRNKGNFPGRFSGRQFSNSRSEMNVSTLELGDSALYLCASSFVPSPGTGFLVAKNIQYFGAGTRLSVL.